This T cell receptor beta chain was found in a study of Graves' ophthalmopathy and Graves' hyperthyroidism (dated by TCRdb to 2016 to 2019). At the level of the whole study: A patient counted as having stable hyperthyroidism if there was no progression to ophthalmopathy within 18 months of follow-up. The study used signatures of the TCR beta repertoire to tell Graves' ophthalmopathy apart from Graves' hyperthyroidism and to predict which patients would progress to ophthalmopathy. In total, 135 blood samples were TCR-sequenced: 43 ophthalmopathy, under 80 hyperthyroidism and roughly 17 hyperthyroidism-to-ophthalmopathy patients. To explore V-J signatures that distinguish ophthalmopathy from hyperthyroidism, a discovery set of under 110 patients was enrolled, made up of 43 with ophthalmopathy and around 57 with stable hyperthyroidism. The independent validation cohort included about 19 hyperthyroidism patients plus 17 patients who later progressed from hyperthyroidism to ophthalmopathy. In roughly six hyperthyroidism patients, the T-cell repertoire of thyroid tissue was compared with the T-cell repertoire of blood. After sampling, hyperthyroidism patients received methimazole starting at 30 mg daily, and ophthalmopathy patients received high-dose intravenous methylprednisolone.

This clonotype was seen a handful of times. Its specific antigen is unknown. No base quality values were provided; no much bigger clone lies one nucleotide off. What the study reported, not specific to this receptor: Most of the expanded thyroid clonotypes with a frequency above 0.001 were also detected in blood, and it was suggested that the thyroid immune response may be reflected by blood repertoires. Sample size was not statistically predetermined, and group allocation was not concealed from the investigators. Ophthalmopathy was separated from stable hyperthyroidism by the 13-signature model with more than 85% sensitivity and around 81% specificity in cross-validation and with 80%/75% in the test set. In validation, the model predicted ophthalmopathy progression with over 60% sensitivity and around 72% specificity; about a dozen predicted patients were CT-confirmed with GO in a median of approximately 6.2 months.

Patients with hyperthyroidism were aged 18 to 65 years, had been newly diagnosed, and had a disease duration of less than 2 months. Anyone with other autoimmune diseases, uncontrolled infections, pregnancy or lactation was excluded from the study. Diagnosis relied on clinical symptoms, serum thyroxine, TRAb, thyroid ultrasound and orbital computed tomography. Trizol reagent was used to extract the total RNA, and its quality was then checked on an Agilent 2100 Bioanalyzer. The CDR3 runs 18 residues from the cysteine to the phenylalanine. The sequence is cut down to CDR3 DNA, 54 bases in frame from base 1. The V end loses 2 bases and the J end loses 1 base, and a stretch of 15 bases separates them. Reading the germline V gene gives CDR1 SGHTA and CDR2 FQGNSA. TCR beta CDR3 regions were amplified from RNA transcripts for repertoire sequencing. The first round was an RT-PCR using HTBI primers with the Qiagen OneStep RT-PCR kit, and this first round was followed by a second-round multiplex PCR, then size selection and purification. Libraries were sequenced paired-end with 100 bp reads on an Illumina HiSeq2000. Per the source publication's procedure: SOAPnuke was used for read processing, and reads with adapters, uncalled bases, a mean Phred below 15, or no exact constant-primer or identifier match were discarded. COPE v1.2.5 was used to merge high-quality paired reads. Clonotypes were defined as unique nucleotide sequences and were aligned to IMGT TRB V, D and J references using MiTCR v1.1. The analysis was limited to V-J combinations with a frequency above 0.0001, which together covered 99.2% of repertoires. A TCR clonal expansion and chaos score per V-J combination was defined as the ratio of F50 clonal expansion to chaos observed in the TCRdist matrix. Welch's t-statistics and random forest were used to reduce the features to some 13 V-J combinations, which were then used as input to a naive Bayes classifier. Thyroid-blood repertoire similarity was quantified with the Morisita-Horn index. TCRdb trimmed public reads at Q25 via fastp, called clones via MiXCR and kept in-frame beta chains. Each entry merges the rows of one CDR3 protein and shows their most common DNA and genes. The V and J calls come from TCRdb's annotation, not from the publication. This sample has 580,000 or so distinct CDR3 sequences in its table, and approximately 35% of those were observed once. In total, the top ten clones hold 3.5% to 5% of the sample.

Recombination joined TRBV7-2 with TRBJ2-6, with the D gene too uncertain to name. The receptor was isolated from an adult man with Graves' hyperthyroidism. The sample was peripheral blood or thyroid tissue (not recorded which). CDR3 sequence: CASSLTGAGYSGANVLTF. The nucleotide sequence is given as TGTGCCAGCAGCTTAACGGGTGCAGGCTATTCTGGGGCCAACGTCCTGACTTTC. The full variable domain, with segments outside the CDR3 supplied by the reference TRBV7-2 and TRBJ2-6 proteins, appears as GAGVSQSPSNKVTEKGKDVELRCDPISGHTALYWYRQSLGQGLEFLIYFQGNSAPDKSGLPSDRFSAERTGGSVSTLTIQRTQQEDSAVYLCASSLTGAGYSGANVLTFGAGSRLTVL.